One sample yielded the 5 T cell receptor beta chains listed below, sequenced in a study of shared clonotypes between healthy human individuals. Some clones are missing from TCRdb's copy, which holds only in-frame ones; the method was immunoSEQ multiplex PCR. The table lists about 480,000 clones, 79% of them singletons, with 10% to 15% in the top ten. Material for sequencing was PBMCs. These receptors were obtained from a woman in her thirties or forties in good health. Some clones in this sample may be carry-over from other donors' samples.

V gene TRBV28 combines with J gene TRBJ2-7; 9 bases match TRBD1. Per the germline V gene, CDR1 is MDHEN and CDR2 is SYDVKM. CDR3 length equals 16 residues. V dropped 2 bases and J dropped 3; count of bases not matched to a gene: 8. The CDR3 DNA reads TGTGCCAGCAGTTTAGTTTTGGGACAGGGAAACTACGAGCAGTACTTC. This codes for CASSLVLGQGNYEQYF.

CDR3: CASSLKVSAGPTDTQYF. The CDR3, as DNA: TGCGCCAGCAGCTTAAAGGTTTCGGCAGGACCCACAGATACGCAGTATTTT. This chain uses TRBV5-1 with TRBJ2-3; D is unclear. This CDR3 is 17 amino acids long. Trimming removed 2 bases from V and 2 bases from J, with 18 bases in between. CDR1 and CDR2 from the germline V gene are SGHRS and YFSETQ.

The V and J genes are TRBV9 and TRBJ2-1, with TRBD2 identical over 14 bases. With 4 bases clipped from V and 8 bases from J, the junction kept 5 bases outside the gene matches. The CDR3 length is 15 residues. Germline CDR1 is SGDLS and CDR2 is YYNGEE. This CDR3 reads CASSRLAGGGDEQFF. CDR3 DNA sequence: TGTGCCAGCAGCCGACTAGCGGGAGGGGGCGATGAGCAGTTCTTC.

The rearrangement uses TRBV29-1 and TRBJ2-5; D unresolved. Looked up from germline, CDR1 is SQVTM and CDR2 is ANQGSEA. The CDR3 totals 12 residues. V lost 4 bases, J lost 4 bases, and 10 bases lay in between. The DNA of the CDR3 is TGCAGCGTTGTGCACGTGCGAGAGACCCAGTACTTC. Protein product: CSVVHVRETQYF. Together with reference TRBV29-1 and TRBJ2-5, the CDR3 gives the full variable domain: SAVISQKPSRDICQRGTSLTIQCQVDSQVTMMFWYRQQPGQSLTLIATANQGSEATYESGFVIDKFPISRPNLTFSTLTVSNMSPEDSSIYLCSVVHVRETQYFGPGTRLLVL.

The genes are TRBV19 and TRBJ2-3, with D unresolved. V was clipped by 1 base and J by 2 bases, with 7 bases between them. Germline CDR1 LNHDA, CDR2 SQIVND (reference sequence). The CDR3 loop spans 14 amino acids. The CDR3 loop is CASSIALSTDTQYF. In DNA form, the CDR3 reads TGTGCCAGTAGTATAGCGTTGTCCACAGATACGCAGTATTTT.